Here is one TCR beta chain with its context. Sequencing was performed with immunoSEQ multiplex PCR; in TCRdb, only in-frame clones are kept and a portion is missing. The sample lists approximately 190,000 clones, almost 85% occurring once. This specimen belongs to a study of blood T cell repertoires in COVID-19. The CDR3 loop spans 15 amino acids. V was pared by 2 bases and J by 12 bases, with 6 bases of the junction left unmatched. Germline lookup yields CDR1 SGDLS and CDR2 YYNGEE. This TCR was recovered from a woman in her seventies with active or convalescent COVID-19. The sequenced sample was peripheral blood. This chain links TRBV9 with TRBJ2-1; TRBD2 aligns across 15 bases. The CDR3 is CASSVGLAGGRGQFF. In DNA, the CDR3 is TGTGCCAGCAGCGTCGGACTAGCGGGAGGGAGGGGGCAGTTCTTC.